The 14 T cell receptor beta chains in this list originate from one sample, sequenced in a study of cytomegalovirus exposure and HLA in healthy donors. Primers for the PCR totalled 60 Vbeta and 13 Jbeta. Data came from immunoSEQ multiplex PCR; TCRdb stores just in-frame clones and leaves some out. The table lists 95,000 to 150,000 clones, around 73% of them singletons, with approximately 8.2% in the top ten. Source material: PBMCs. The receptor source for this set is a woman aged 40-49 years in good health and CMV-seropositive.

The chain employs TRBV9 and TRBJ2-7; a possible D gene is TRBD2 (5 bases). The CDR3 totals 14 residues. V was pared by 0 bases and J by 6 bases, with 13 bases between. Germline CDR1 reads SGDLS; CDR2 reads YYNGEE. The CDR3 bases are TGTGCCAGCAGCGTAGCGGCCCGTGGGAGCGAGCAGTACTTC. It is translated as CASSVAARGSEQYF. The complete variable domain, with remaining parts taken from reference TRBV9 and TRBJ2-7, reads DSGVTQTPKHLITATGQRVTLRCSPRSGDLSVYWYQQSLDQGLQFLIQYYNGEERAKGNILERFSAQQFPDLHSELNLSSLELGDSALYFCASSVAARGSEQYFGPGTRLTVT.

The genes are TRBV10-2 and TRBJ1-2, with D possibly being TRBD1 (5 bases). Germline V CDR1 and CDR2: WSHSY, SAAADI. The CDR3 contains 16 residues. The V and J ends lost 3 bases and 4 bases respectively, with 18 bases between them. The CDR3 sequence: CASSDAGPNLLYGYTF. The CDR3 DNA sequence: TGCGCCAGCAGTGATGCGGGACCGAACCTACTCTATGGCTACACCTTC.

The chain is built from TRBV15 and TRBJ2-3, with D hard to call. From germline, CDR1 is LNHNV and CDR2 YYDKDF (reference sequence). This CDR3 is 15 amino acids long. Trimming left V 3 bases short and J 3 bases short, with 13 bases between. The CDR3 region has the DNA TGTGCCACCAGCAGGGAGTCCGTGGAAACAGATACGCAGTATTTT. This codes for CATSRESVETDTQYF.

This sequence joins TRBV5-1 and TRBJ1-4; 10 positions agree with TRBD1. Germline assignment: CDR1 SGHRS and CDR2 YFSETQ. J gave up 5 bases and V 3 bases, and 4 bases lay outside the gene matches. There are 15 residues in the CDR3. The CDR3 nucleotides read TGCGCCAGCAGCTCCCAGGGACAGGGGAATGAAAAACTGTTTTTT. Translated: CASSSQGQGNEKLFF.

Only a few counts were recorded for this clone. V usage is TRBV5-4 and J usage is TRBJ2-3, with a weak D call TRBD2 (6 bases). Germline V lookup: CDR1 SGHNT, CDR2 YYREEE (reference sequence). The CDR3 runs 14 residues. V was cut by 4 bases and J by 5 bases, with 14 bases left in between. CDR3 amino acids: CASSPRWRGDTQYF. CDR3 nucleotide sequence: TGTGCCAGCAGCCCCCGTTGGAGGGGAGATACGCAGTATTTT.

The V gene is TRBV6-1, the J gene TRBJ2-1; 10 bases are shared with TRBD2. The V gene end was trimmed by 11 bases and the J gene end by 7 bases; junction bases not matched to a gene: 11. There are 14 residues in the CDR3. CDR1 MNHNS and CDR2 SASEGT come from the germline V gene. Written as DNA, the CDR3 is TGTGCCGGACCCCTAGCGGGGGTGGTGAATGAGCAGTTCTTC. Translated: CAGPLAGVVNEQFF.

The sample holds a few counts of this clone. V gene TRBV5-6 combines with J gene TRBJ1-5; weak D call: TRBD1 (5 bases). In germline, CDR1 is SGHDT, CDR2 YYEEEE. CDR3 size: 13 residues. The V end lost 4 bases, the J end lost 9 bases, and 14 bases lay between the germline ends. The CDR3 here is CASSLSRVRPQHF. Written as DNA, the CDR3 is TGTGCCAGCAGCCTGTCCAGGGTACGGCCCCAGCATTTT. Together with reference TRBV5-6 and TRBJ1-5, the CDR3 gives the full variable domain: DAGVTQSPTHLIKTRGQQVTLRCSPKSGHDTVSWYQQALGQGPQFIFQYYEEEERQRGNFPDRFSGHQFPNYSSELNVNALLLGDSALYLCASSLSRVRPQHFGDGTRLSIL.

V usage is TRBV5-4 and J usage is TRBJ2-2; TRBD1 is a possible D gene (6 bases). V dropped 1 base and J dropped 6 bases, with 10 bases sitting between them. The length of the CDR3 is 14 residues. Germline V gives CDR1 SGHNT, CDR2 YYREEE (reference sequence). The CDR3 reads CASSLQGPPGELFF. The CDR3 DNA is TGTGCCAGCAGCTTGCAGGGGCCCCCCGGGGAGCTGTTTTTT.

This sequence joins TRBV4-1 and TRBJ1-2; D remains unclear. Germline V gene lookup returns CDR1 MGHRA and CDR2 YSYEKL. V lost 0 bases and J 3 bases, leaving 8 bases between the germline ends. The length of the CDR3 is 14 residues. The CDR3, as DNA: TGCGCCAGCAGCCAAGATAGCACCTACTATGGCTACACCTTC. Amino acids: CASSQDSTYYGYTF.

The chain has TRBV13 and TRBJ2-1, with D maybe TRBD1 (5 bases). The V and J ends lost 2 bases and 7 bases respectively, with 15 bases between them. The germline gives CDR1 PRHDT, CDR2 FYEKMQ (reference sequence). The CDR3 is 15 residues long. Here the CDR3 DNA reads TGTGCCAGCAGCTTATTTCAGGGCCTCTGGAATGAGCAGTTCTTC. Amino acids: CASSLFQGLWNEQFF. Full variable domain (remainder filled in from reference TRBV13 and TRBJ2-1): AAGVIQSPRHLIKEKRETATLKCYPIPRHDTVYWYQQGPGQDPQFLISFYEKMQSDKGSIPDRFSAQQFSDYHSELNMSSLELGDSALYFCASSLFQGLWNEQFFGPGTRLTVL.

The chain recombines TRBV20-1 with TRBJ1-1, with D perhaps TRBD1 (5 bases). The CDR3 loop spans 10 amino acids. Deletions cut 6 bases from V and 3 bases from J, with 5 bases between. Germline CDR1 DFQATT, CDR2 SNEGSKA (reference sequence). The CDR3 DNA is TGCAGTGCCAGGGACACTGAAGCTTTCTTT. It is translated as CSARDTEAFF.

CDR3 coding DNA: TGTGCCAGCAGTGTAAACCAGGCTTTCTATGGCTACACCTTC. It encodes CASSVNQAFYGYTF. The chain has TRBV2 and TRBJ1-2; D is unresolved. The CDR3 length is 14 residues. The germline V and J ends were trimmed by 4 bases and 4 bases, with 13 bases remaining between them. Germline CDR1 is SNHLY and CDR2 is FYNNEI.

The chain links TRBV13 to TRBJ2-3; D may be TRBD1 (6 bases). The CDR3 has 16 amino acids. Trimming removed 1 base at V and 4 bases at J, with 15 bases between. Germline CDR1 reads PRHDT; CDR2 reads FYEKMQ (reference sequence). CDR3: CASSLDRAMLSDTQYF. CDR3 nucleotides: TGTGCCAGCAGCTTAGACAGGGCCATGTTGTCAGATACGCAGTATTTT.

This sequence joins TRBV6-6 and TRBJ1-6, with TRBD1 matching 7 bases. Germline V gene data show CDR1 as MNHNY and CDR2 as SVGAGI (reference sequence). The CDR3 runs 14 residues. Trimming at V came to 6 bases and at J to 8 bases, leaving 7 bases not matched to a gene. CDR3 loop: CASRNRDSDSPLHF. The CDR3, as DNA: TGTGCCAGCAGGAACCGGGACAGCGATTCACCCCTCCACTTT.